This T cell receptor beta chain was recovered during a study of PD-1 blockade in classical Hodgkin lymphoma (dated by TCRdb to the early 2020s). Some background on the complete study: Nivolumab dosing was 3 mg/kg intravenously every 2 weeks, continuing until either disease progression or unacceptable toxicity. To define a peripheral blood immune signature of response to PD-1 blockade in classical Hodgkin lymphoma, the study combined TCR beta sequencing with CyTOF. Results the study describes overall, beyond this receptor: Newly diagnosed patients were reported to have lower baseline TCR diversity than healthy donors, and relapsed/refractory patients were reported to have lower baseline TCR diversity still. Baseline diversity similar to that of newly diagnosed patients was observed in trial patients achieving complete response, whereas significantly lower diversity was observed in partial responders and progressors. The study was restricted to a single clinical trial cohort, and the causes of repertoire differences, possibly disease activity or prior therapy, were left undefined. By C4D1, a significant rise was seen in CD4+ TCR diversity but not in CD8+ TCR diversity (p=0.0027 vs p=0.16), and the rise was most apparent among complete responders (p=0.02). Diversity was lower in patients who began nivolumab less than 1 year after ASCT, so these patients were left out of later analyses to avoid confounding by immune reconstitution.

The label giving this sample's time point can be read as: cycle 4 day 1 (C4D1), after five to seven weeks of nivolumab. All trial patients had relapsed after autologous stem cell transplantation, with cohorts A, B and C differing in prior brentuximab vedotin exposure. CD4+ T cells were purified from thawed PBMCs by magnetic negative selection with a Miltenyi CD4+ T cell isolation kit. A total of over 55 patients with relapsed/refractory classical Hodgkin lymphoma made up the trial cohort, and each patient's best overall response was complete response, partial response or progressive disease. In the multi-cohort phase II CheckMate 205 trial, trial patients received single-agent nivolumab. Best overall response was determined by an independent review committee according to the 2007 International Working Group response criteria. Trial PBMCs were collected immediately before nivolumab initiation (C1D1) and during therapy at cycle 2 day 1 and cycle 4 day 1. Peripheral blood was collected in 8 mL Vacutainer Cell Preparation Tubes, from which PBMCs were isolated by centrifugation and then cryopreserved. Purified CD4+ and CD8+ fractions were prepared only for cases where an additional PBMC sample was available. On LS columns in a quadroMACS separator, the magnetically labelled cells were depleted, and the flow-through was collected as the purified fraction.

Reading the germline V gene gives CDR1 MNHNS and CDR2 SASEGT. Spanning cysteine to phenylalanine, the CDR3 consists of 14 amino acids. Just the 42-base CDR3 DNA is kept, in frame starting at base 1. For this chain, trimming is 3 bases at the V end and 10 bases at the J end, and the number of junction bases without a gene match is 6. The Qiagen DNeasy kit was used to extract genomic DNA both from unsorted PBMCs and from the negatively selected CD4+ and CD8+ fractions. Using primers that anneal to V and J segments, immunoSEQ multiplex PCR amplified the TCR beta CDR3 regions. A synthetic immune receptor repertoire was used to minimize amplification bias, and remaining bias was computationally removed after sequencing. As for the authors' bioinformatics: Custom Python scripts were used to quantify repertoire diversity as the Shannon entropy index. Unsorted, CD4+ and CD8+ repertoires were examined separately, except in combined analyses, for which CD4+ and CD8+ sequences were merged in silico. A clone counted as expanded when the clone's frequency after treatment rose at least 2-fold relative to C1D1, and clones undetected at baseline were given a pseudocount of 0.5. Singleton clones were defined as clones with 0 or 1 copy at C1D1, and non-singleton clones were defined as clones with 2 or more copies. By matching protein sequences in sorted samples from the same patient, clones expanded in unsorted samples were annotated as CD4+, CD8+ or unknown. Diversity changes from C1D1 to C4D1 were tested in paired samples using Wilcoxon tests. TCRdb mirrors the immuneACCESS table, restricted to in-frame sequences. Some clones are absent from its copies; in checked studies, under half trace to an unresolved V gene, and the reason for the others is unknown. The D gene and trimming were derived from the DNA, and the V and J assignments and clone size from that table. The sample profile shows 25,000 to 35,000 clones; approximately 85% of them were found once. Less than 3% of the sample rests with the top ten.

About this clone itself: The antigen it recognizes is unknown. Base quality data are lacking; no much larger clone is found one base away.

This sample comprised CD4+ T cells from blood, obtained before the fourth cycle of nivolumab. The sequence was collected from a human donor with classical Hodgkin lymphoma. This receptor chain uses TRBV6-1 and TRBJ2-1; the central 10 bases match TRBD2. The CDR3 corresponds to CASSDASGSLEQFF. The DNA is TGTGCCAGCAGTGATGCTAGCGGGAGCTTAGAGCAGTTCTTC.